These 12 T cell receptor beta chains share one sample of origin, sequenced in a study of T-cell memory formation after mild COVID-19. TCRdb ran MiXCR on the 5' RACE reads and lists one entry per CDR3 protein. The sample lists hundreds of thousands of distinct CDR3 sequences, roughly 22% occurring once. The sample comprised PBMCs or a T cell subset sorted from them (not recorded which). Every receptor here comes from an adult woman who had mild COVID-19 (a few samples of this study predate the infection). Cell type and time point are not known.

This clonotype was counted between two and nine times. The genes are TRBV2 and TRBJ2-5; D gene ambiguous. The CDR3 totals 11 residues. V shed 8 bases and J shed 5 bases, with 9 bases lying between them. Per the germline V gene, CDR1 is SNHLY and CDR2 is FYNNEI. CDR3 sequence reads: CASGPVETQYF. The CDR3 nucleotides are TGTGCCAGCGGCCCTGTGGAGACCCAGTACTTC.

This chain links TRBV11-2 with TRBJ1-5; weak D call: TRBD1 (5 bases). CDR3 length: 16 amino acids. Looked up from germline, CDR1 is SGHAT and CDR2 is FQNNGV. V lost 1 base and J lost 4, with 14 bases in between. CDR3 amino acids: CASSLAGRGLNQPQHF. The CDR3, as DNA: TGTGCCAGCAGCTTAGCGGGACGTGGCCTTAATCAGCCCCAGCATTTT.

This chain uses TRBV11-2 with TRBJ1-2; 9 bases are shared with TRBD1. V gave up 5 bases and J gave up 2 bases; unmatched junction bases: 6. The CDR3 totals 15 residues. Germline loops: CDR1 SGHAT, CDR2 FQNNGV. The CDR3 DNA sequence: TGTGCCAGCAGCGCTACAACAGGGGGCAACTATGGCTACACCTTC. Protein sequence: CASSATTGGNYGYTF.

The sample holds one count of this clonotype. The chain links TRBV4-1 to TRBJ2-7; 12 bases line up with TRBD2. The CDR3 sequence is 17 residues long. V shed 1 base, J shed 0 bases, and the junction held 4 bases outside the gene matches. Germline V CDR1 and CDR2: MGHRA, YSYEKL. CDR3: CASSQGTSGAFSYEQYF. CDR3 coding DNA: TGCGCCAGCAGCCAAGGGACTAGCGGGGCCTTCTCCTACGAGCAGTACTTC.

The chain has TRBV6-5 and TRBJ2-7; 7 bases line up with TRBD2. This CDR3 has 15 amino acids. V shed 6 bases, J shed 7 bases, and the junction held 15 bases outside the gene matches. CDR1 and CDR2 from the germline V gene are MNHEY and SVGAGI. The CDR3 protein is CASSLSGTRGGEQYF. The DNA of the CDR3 is TGTGCCAGCAGCTTATCCGGGACGCGCGGGGGTGAGCAGTACTTC.

Many counts were recorded for this clonotype. The gene calls are TRBV20-1 and TRBJ2-1, with D tentatively TRBD2 (7 bases). Germline-derived CDR1 and CDR2 are DFQATT and SNEGSKA (reference sequence). The CDR3 contains 17 residues. Trimming stripped 3 bases from V and 7 bases from J, with 25 bases between. CDR3 nucleotides: TGCAGTGCTAGTCAGCCCGGAGGGGGGGCCCTTCGAAATGAGCAGTTCTTC. Translated, it gives CSASQPGGGALRNEQFF.

This chain uses TRBV18 with TRBJ2-5, with TRBD1 as a possible D gene (5 bases). V was trimmed by 2 bases and J by 5 bases, leaving 21 bases between them. The germline V gene encodes CDR1 KGHSH and CDR2 LQKENI. The CDR3 runs 17 residues. The CDR3 DNA reads TGTGCCAGCTCACCAATCAAGCCCCTCGGAGCAGGGGAGACCCAGTACTTC. Translated, it gives CASSPIKPLGAGETQYF. Using reference TRBV18 and TRBJ2-5 for the parts outside the CDR3, the full variable domain is NAGVMQNPRHLVRRRGQEARLRCSPMKGHSHVYWYRQLPEEGLKFMVYLQKENIIDESGMPKERFSAEFPKEGPSILRIQQVVRGDSAAYFCASSPIKPLGAGETQYFGPGTRLLVL.

This clonotype has a handful of counts. The chain employs TRBV29-1 and TRBJ2-7, with TRBD2 as a possible D gene (5 bases). V was shortened by 8 bases and J by 0 bases, with 14 bases between the two germline ends. The CDR3 has 13 amino acids. In germline, CDR1 is SQVTM, CDR2 ANQGSEA. CDR3: CSYRGGSSYEQYF. The CDR3 region has the DNA TGCAGCTACCGGGGTGGCAGCTCCTACGAGCAGTACTTC.

This chain uses TRBV6-5 with TRBJ1-2; D is possibly TRBD1 (5 bases). Germline CDR1 reads MNHEY; CDR2 reads SVGAGI. The CDR3 length is 13 residues. Trimming stripped 0 bases from V and 9 bases from J, with 11 bases between. CDR3 sequence (DNA): TGTGCCAGCAGTTACTCGAGCAGGGTGCGCTACACCTTC. Amino acids: CASSYSSRVRYTF.

V and J are TRBV7-9 and TRBJ2-1, with 7 bases that match TRBD2. The trim removed 1 base at V and 8 bases at J, leaving 8 bases unmatched. CDR3 length equals 15 residues. Germline CDR1 reads SEHNR; CDR2 reads FQNEAQ (reference sequence). CDR3 region: CASSLGTSERDEQFF. The CDR3 region has the DNA TGTGCCAGCAGCTTAGGCACTAGCGAGAGGGATGAGCAGTTCTTC.

The J gene is TRBJ1-1, the V gene TRBV25-1, with 7 bases fitting TRBD1. Germline CDR1 reads MGHDK; CDR2 reads SYGVNS. Trimming cost V 4 bases and J 1 base; bases outside gene matches: 12. This CDR3 is 17 amino acids long. The CDR3 coding sequence is TGTGCCAGCAGTGGAACGACAGGGAGGGAGGGGAACACTGAAGCTTTCTTT. It translates to CASSGTTGREGNTEAFF.

In its sample, this clonotype was seen a few times. The chain is built from TRBV7-3 and TRBJ2-3, with 8 bases lining up with TRBD2. The CDR3 runs 16 residues. The J segment lost 0 bases and the V segment lost 1 base, leaving 3 bases of the junction unmatched. Germline CDR1 SGHTA, CDR2 FQGTGA. The CDR3 is CASSLNPSGSTDTQYF. CDR3 in DNA: TGTGCCAGCAGCTTAAACCCTAGCGGGAGCACAGATACGCAGTATTTT.